This T cell receptor beta chain was identified during a study of chemoradiotherapy in HPV16-positive cancers. Looking at the study overall: Candidate HPV-specific T-cell clones and common TCR motifs came from functional assays in a couple of HPV16-positive patients. General study results and limits: Better recurrence-free survival went with HPV-responsive T-cell expansion in HPV16-positive patients.

CDR1 and CDR2 (germline): SGHAT, FQNNGV. Trimming removed 6 bases at V and 14 bases at J, with 18 bases between. This CDR3 spans 12 amino acids. Repeated repertoire sampling spanned the course of chemoradiotherapy. Produced via immunoSEQ multiplex PCR; TCRdb's table is partial and in-frame only. Of tens of thousands of clones in the sample, 75% to 90% were seen once. Comment on this clone: Its target is unknown.

This receptor was taken from a human donor with HPV-associated anogenital cancer. This chain links TRBV11-2 with TRBJ2-3, with D possibly being TRBD1 (5 bases). This material consisted of blood, taken from a patient who underwent chemoradiotherapy. Here the CDR3 reads CASSHDSPVLYF. In DNA form, the CDR3 reads TGTGCCAGCAGTCACGACAGCCCAGTTTTGTATTTT.